These 28 T cell receptor beta chains were sequenced from one sample in a study of T-cell reconstitution after alpha-beta-depleted transplantation in children. A library of TCRbeta sequences, prepared with unique molecular identifiers, was generated. TCRdb passed the PCR reads through MiXCR, listing each CDR3 protein once. This sample has approximately 510,000 distinct CDR3 sequences; around 16% occur once, and the top ten carry about 3.1%. The sequencing here drew on PBMCs from the stem cell graft donor, taken from the stem cell graft. Receptor source: a human donor who donated a stem cell graft to a child with acute lymphoblastic leukemia.

The V gene is TRBV19, the J gene TRBJ1-1; the D is unclear. The CDR3 runs 13 residues. V was cut by 2 bases and J by 1 base, with 5 bases left in between. Germline loops: CDR1 LNHDA, CDR2 SQIVND (reference sequence). CDR3 protein: CASSIPTNTEAFF. The CDR3 DNA reads as TGTGCCAGTAGTATACCTACGAACACTGAAGCTTTCTTT.

This chain joins TRBV20-1 and TRBJ1-4, with D hard to call. Germline assignment: CDR1 DFQATT and CDR2 SNEGSKA (reference sequence). The CDR3 sequence is 15 residues long. V dropped 3 bases and J dropped 1 base, with 12 bases sitting between them. This CDR3 is CSASELRETNEKLFF. The CDR3 nucleotides are TGCAGTGCTAGTGAGTTACGGGAAACTAATGAAAAACTGTTTTTT.

This clonotype has just a few counts. This chain connects TRBV20-1 to TRBJ2-5; D is unresolved. The V gene lost 0 bases and the J gene lost 5 bases, with 13 bases spanning the gap. The CDR3 has 14 residues. Germline loops: CDR1 DFQATT, CDR2 SNEGSKA (reference sequence). The CDR3 region is CSARDDAPRETQYF. CDR3 DNA sequence: TGCAGTGCTAGAGATGATGCCCCTAGGGAGACCCAGTACTTC.

The J gene is TRBJ2-7, the V gene TRBV27; 9 nucleotides match TRBD1. The V gene end was trimmed by 5 bases and the J gene end by 6 bases; junction bases not matched to a gene: 8. The CDR3 runs to 14 residues. Germline-derived CDR1 and CDR2 are MNHEY and SMNVEV (reference sequence). CDR3 sequence (DNA): TGTGCCAGCAGTCTCCGGGACAGGGTCAGCGAGCAGTACTTC. It codes for CASSLRDRVSEQYF.

As concerns this clonotype: At one of its ends the junction is not consistent with the germline gene, which may arise from a read error. The chain recombines TRBV6-5 with TRBJ2-7; 11 positions agree with TRBD2. This CDR3 is built from 12 residues. The V gene's germline CDR1 is MNHEY and CDR2 SVGAGI. The CDR3 spells CASSSGTSGPSF. The DNA for the CDR3 is TGTGCCAGCAGTTCCGGGACTAGCGGCCCTTCCTTC.

In this sample, this clonotype turned up a few times. V is TRBV29-1 and J is TRBJ1-1; 9 nucleotides align to TRBD1. Per germline, CDR1 SQVTM and CDR2 ANQGSEA. After removal of 5 bases from V and 2 bases from J, the junction contained 9 bases not matched to a gene. The CDR3 loop spans 15 amino acids. This chain's CDR3 is CSVSGTGKINTEAFF. In nucleotides, the CDR3 is TGCAGCGTTTCCGGGACAGGGAAAATTAACACTGAAGCTTTCTTT.

Comment on this clonotype: At one end the junction does not follow the germline gene, possibly because of a read error. This rearrangement joins TRBV5-1 to TRBJ2-3, with 9 bases fitting TRBD1. CDR3 length equals 14 residues. Germline values: CDR1 SGHRS, CDR2 YFSETQ. DNA of the CDR3: TGCGCCAGCAGGGCCACAGGGGGCACGGATACGCAGTATTTT. Protein product: CASRATGGTDTQYF.

This clonotype was observed a handful of times. The chain is built from TRBV4-1 and TRBJ2-5; possibly TRBD1 for D (6 bases). The CDR3 runs 13 residues. V shed 6 bases and J shed 5 bases, with 13 bases lying between them. CDR1 is MGHRA, CDR2 YSYEKL, per germline. CDR3 residues: CASRATGKETQYF. For the CDR3, the DNA is TGCGCCAGCAGGGCTACAGGGAAGGAGACCCAGTACTTC.

The chain recombines TRBV5-1 with TRBJ2-2; 15 bases align to TRBD2. V was clipped by 4 bases and J by 4 bases; unmatched bases: 5. The CDR3 runs to 17 residues. The germline gives CDR1 SGHRS, CDR2 YFSETQ. This chain's CDR3 is CASSGGTSGRSTGELFF. In DNA, the CDR3 is TGCGCCAGCAGCGGCGGGACTAGCGGGAGGAGCACCGGGGAGCTGTTTTTT.

Only a few counts were recorded for this clonotype. The chain uses TRBV5-1 and TRBJ1-2; the D is unclear. Looked up from germline, CDR1 is SGHRS and CDR2 is YFSETQ. The V gene lost 5 bases and the J gene lost 0 bases, with 8 bases spanning the gap. The CDR3 is 13 amino acids. The chain's CDR3 is CASRLTANYGYTF. DNA of the CDR3: TGCGCCAGCAGACTCACAGCTAACTATGGCTACACCTTC.

The V gene is TRBV7-9, the J gene TRBJ2-7, with D possibly being TRBD2 (5 bases). CDR3 length: 15 residues. Germline-derived CDR1 and CDR2 are SEHNR and FQNEAQ (reference sequence). V lost 5 bases and J lost 0, with 14 bases in between. CDR3 sequence reads: CASSVIGESSYEQYF. CDR3 DNA: TGTGCCAGCAGCGTTATTGGGGAGAGCTCCTACGAGCAGTACTTC.

Only a few counts were recorded for this clonotype. The rearrangement uses TRBV12-3 or TRBV12-4 and TRBJ2-5, with 9 nucleotides matching TRBD2. With V trimmed by 1 base and J by 4 bases, 7 bases remained unmatched. This CDR3 region has 16 residues. The CDR3 spells CASSLGLREGPETQYF. CDR3 coding DNA: TGTGCCAGCAGTTTAGGATTGCGGGAGGGCCCAGAGACCCAGTACTTC.

This clonotype appeared a few times. This chain links TRBV7-8 with TRBJ2-3; TRBD2 aligns across 11 bases. The CDR3 runs to 18 residues. J gave up 1 base and V 1 base, and 7 bases lay outside the gene matches. From germline, CDR1 is SGHVS and CDR2 FQNEAQ. DNA of the CDR3: TGTGCCAGCAGCTTAGAGGGACTAGCGGAATTTGGCACAGATACGCAGTATTTT. Translation: CASSLEGLAEFGTDTQYF.

This clonotype appeared a few times. V is TRBV20-1 and J is TRBJ2-1, with D possibly being TRBD2 (6 bases). The V gene's germline CDR1 is DFQATT and CDR2 SNEGSKA (reference sequence). V lost 1 base to trimming and J lost 0 bases, with 22 bases between them. The CDR3 extends over 19 amino acids. CDR3 DNA: TGCAGTGCTAGAGTGGGCAGATCCCCGGGACTCCGCTCCTACAATGAGCAGTTCTTC. Translation gives CSARVGRSPGLRSYNEQFF.

V is TRBV7-8 and J is TRBJ1-2, with 9 bases fitting TRBD1. This CDR3 has 16 residues. With 5 bases clipped from V and 0 bases from J, the junction kept 7 bases outside the gene matches. Germline values: CDR1 SGHVS, CDR2 FQNEAQ. CDR3 coding DNA: TGTGCCAGCAGCGGGCCGGACAGGGGTTCTAACTATGGCTACACCTTC. Protein sequence: CASSGPDRGSNYGYTF.

This chain uses TRBV5-1 with TRBJ2-1; 9 bases are shared with TRBD1. Per germline, CDR1 SGHRS and CDR2 YFSETQ. The trim removed 3 bases at V and 4 bases at J, leaving 8 bases unmatched. The CDR3 runs 16 residues. The CDR3 bases are TGCGCCAGCAGCTCCTGGGGGACAGGGAGTTACAATGAGCAGTTCTTC. It specifies CASSSWGTGSYNEQFF. Based on the CDR3 plus reference TRBV5-1 and TRBJ2-1, the full variable domain is KAGVTQTPRYLIKTRGQQVTLSCSPISGHRSVSWYQQTPGQGLQFLFEYFSETQRNKGNFPGRFSGRQFSNSRSEMNVSTLELGDSALYLCASSSWGTGSYNEQFFGPGTRLTVL.

This clonotype has only a few counts. The V gene is TRBV28, the J gene TRBJ1-2; D unresolved. CDR1 and CDR2 from the germline V gene are MDHEN and SYDVKM. The CDR3 length is 12 residues. Trimming cost V 5 bases and J 4 bases, with 8 bases left between them. The CDR3 DNA reads as TGTGCCAGCAGTAGGATAAGCTATGGCTACACCTTC. The encoded protein is CASSRISYGYTF.

This clonotype was seen repeatedly, ten times or more. V usage is TRBV29-1 and J usage is TRBJ2-5, with 11 positions matching TRBD1. V gave up 6 bases and J gave up 5 bases; unmatched junction bases: 8. This CDR3 is built from 14 residues. The germline CDR1 and CDR2 sequences are SQVTM and ANQGSEA. Written as DNA, the CDR3 is TGCAGCGTGCCCCGGACAGGGGGCTGGGAGACCCAGTACTTC. Its protein product is CSVPRTGGWETQYF. Variable domain in full (rest from reference TRBV29-1 and TRBJ2-5): SAVISQKPSRDICQRGTSLTIQCQVDSQVTMMFWYRQQPGQSLTLIATANQGSEATYESGFVIDKFPISRPNLTFSTLTVSNMSPEDSSIYLCSVPRTGGWETQYFGPGTRLLVL.

This chain uses TRBV29-1 with TRBJ1-1; D unclear. The CDR3 length is 11 residues. CDR1 and CDR2 (germline): SQVTM, ANQGSEA. The ends were cut back, 7 bases at V and 1 base at J, with 7 bases in the middle. The chain's CDR3 is CSEVRNTEAFF. CDR3 in DNA: TGCAGCGAAGTTCGGAACACTGAAGCTTTCTTT.

This rearrangement joins TRBV20-1 to TRBJ2-5, with 9 bases fitting TRBD2. The V segment lost 6 bases and the J segment 5 bases; nucleotides outside the gene matches: 19. From germline, CDR1 is DFQATT and CDR2 SNEGSKA (reference sequence). The CDR3 length is 17 residues. The CDR3 sequence: CSANPLPASGVGETQYF. The CDR3, as DNA: TGCAGTGCCAACCCTCTCCCCGCTAGCGGGGTTGGGGAGACCCAGTACTTC.

On this clonotype itself: This may stem from a read error, because a much larger clone lies one nucleotide away. The DNA for the CDR3 is TGTGCCAGCAGCTTAGTGGGGGCAGGAACTAATGAAAAACTGTTTTTT. It codes for CASSLVGAGTNEKLFF. The chain links TRBV7-9 to TRBJ1-4; TRBD1 is a possible D gene (6 bases). This CDR3 has 16 residues. Trimming took off 1 base at V and 1 base at J, with 10 bases between the two ends. Germline V CDR1 and CDR2: SEHNR, FQNEAQ (reference sequence).

This rearrangement joins TRBV5-5 to TRBJ1-5; 9 nucleotides line up with TRBD1. Germline V gives CDR1 SGHKS, CDR2 YYEKEE (reference sequence). The junction had 10 bases not matched to a gene; V was cut back by 0 bases and J by 9 bases. The CDR3 length is 16 residues. The CDR3 DNA is TGTGCCAGCAGCTTGGAGCGGGACAGGGCGAGATCGCCCCAGCATTTT. This codes for CASSLERDRARSPQHF.

V gene TRBV4-2 combines with J gene TRBJ2-5; D is possibly TRBD2 (6 bases). Germline values: CDR1 LGHNA, CDR2 YNFKEQ. Trimming pared 3 bases from V and 9 bases from J, leaving 17 bases between. This CDR3 has 14 amino acids. The CDR3 sequence is CASSQETASGAQYF. The CDR3 nucleotides read TGTGCCAGCAGCCAGGAAACGGCCTCGGGGGCCCAGTACTTC.

This clonotype appeared a few times. The chain has TRBV12-3 or TRBV12-4 and TRBJ2-7, with 10 bases matching TRBD2. The CDR3 consists of 15 residues. V trimming: 5 bases; J trimming: 4 bases; junction bases outside the gene matches: 8. The CDR3 DNA is TGTGCCAGCAGTCCCTCCGGGACTAGCGAGTACGAGCAGTACTTC. Protein: CASSPSGTSEYEQYF.

The table lists this clonotype with a few counts. The chain's CDR3 is CASSQGRPRDRGTGELFF. The DNA of the CDR3 is TGCGCCAGCAGCCAAGGAAGACCGAGGGACAGGGGCACCGGGGAGCTGTTTTTT. V is TRBV4-1 and J is TRBJ2-2; 10 bases fit TRBD1. This CDR3 has 18 amino acids. Germline loops: CDR1 MGHRA, CDR2 YSYEKL. Germline trimming cut 1 base from V and 4 bases from J; bases unmatched to any gene: 9.

The chain has TRBV15 and TRBJ2-4; D possibly corresponds to TRBD2 (6 bases). Per the germline V gene, CDR1 is LNHNV and CDR2 is YYDKDF (reference sequence). V dropped 5 bases and J dropped 0 bases, with 17 bases sitting between them. The CDR3 covers 17 residues. CDR3 sequence reads: CATSVRAGPVAKNIQYF. CDR3 coding DNA: TGTGCCACCAGCGTTCGCGCGGGACCCGTAGCCAAAAACATTCAGTACTTC.

This clonotype was counted a few times. The rearrangement joins TRBV24-1 to TRBJ2-3, with a weak D call TRBD1 (6 bases). Germline V gives CDR1 KGHDR, CDR2 SFDVKD. Trimming removed 7 bases at V and 4 bases at J, with 11 bases between. This CDR3 spans 13 amino acids. This CDR3 reads CATRAPGADTQYF. The CDR3 bases are TGTGCCACCAGAGCCCCAGGGGCAGATACGCAGTATTTT.

This chain links TRBV7-9 with TRBJ2-7; D uncertain. Germline V gene data show CDR1 as SEHNR and CDR2 as FQNEAQ (reference sequence). Trimming removed 5 bases from V and 5 bases from J, with 10 bases in between. This CDR3 spans 12 amino acids. CDR3 in DNA: TGTGCCAGCAGCGCAGATTACGACGAGCAGTACTTC. Its protein is CASSADYDEQYF.